These T cell receptor beta chains were read from a single sample in a study of blood T cell repertoires in COVID-19. Libraries were prepared by immunoSEQ multiplex PCR; TCRdb keeps only in-frame clonotypes and omits some of them. The table has 270,000 or so clones, 80% to 90% seen once. Sample: peripheral blood. The receptors were sampled from a man aged 35 to 55 with acute or convalescent COVID-19. The CDR3 runs from the conserved cysteine through the conserved F or W. Each record gives: D gene, clone size, V gene, J gene, CDR3 DNA, CDR3 protein. D genes are given only for firm matches. Part of the rows lack a size; the others show once, few, many or a class for expanded clones.

-,few,TRBV5-5,TRBJ2-1,TGTGCCAGCAGCTCCCAGGGGAATTCCTACAATGAGCAGTTCTTC,CASSSQGNSYNEQFF
TRBD1,once,TRBV10-1,TRBJ1-5,TGCGCCAGCAGTGAACAGGACAGGGCTGATCAGCCCCAGCATTTT,CASSEQDRADQPQHF
TRBD2,-,TRBV7-6,TRBJ2-7,TGTGCCAGCAGCTTATACGGCGGGACTAGCGCCGCCTACGAGCAGTACTTC,CASSLYGGTSAAYEQYF
-,-,TRBV27,TRBJ1-6,TGTGCCAGCAGCTACGGACACCTTAATTCACCCCTCCACTTT,CASSYGHLNSPLHF
-,-,TRBV25-1,TRBJ1-2,TGTGCCAGCAGTGAGCAGGGATCATCCTATGGCTACACCTTC,CASSEQGSSYGYTF
TRBD1,-,TRBV24-1,TRBJ1-1,TGTGCCACCAGTGACTCGGGACAGGGGGAGACTGAAGCTTTCTTT,CATSDSGQGETEAFF
TRBD1,-,TRBV2,TRBJ2-4,TGTGCCAGCAGTGAAAATTCGGGACAGGGGGCAGACATTCAGTACTTC,CASSENSGQGADIQYF
-,-,TRBV6-1,TRBJ1-5,TGTGCCAGCAGTGATTGGGAGGGCAATCAGCCCCAGCATTTT,CASSDWEGNQPQHF
-,-,TRBV10-3,TRBJ2-3,TGTGCCATCAGCGATTCCGGAGGGAGGCTGGGGTATTTT,CAISDSGGRLGYF
-,-,TRBV5-4,TRBJ2-3,TGTGCCAGCAGCCCGGGTCTTCCTTACACAGATACGCAGTATTTT,CASSPGLPYTDTQYF
TRBD1,-,TRBV5-1,TRBJ2-6,TGCGCCAGCAGCCCTGGGACAGGGGGCTCTGGGGCCAACGTCCTGACTTTC,CASSPGTGGSGANVLTF
TRBD2,-,TRBV6-2/TRBV6-3,TRBJ2-7,TGTGCCAGCAGTCAGACTAGCGCGGTGCAGTACTTC,CASSQTSAVQYF
TRBD1,-,TRBV5-1,TRBJ1-2,TGCGCCAGCAGCCCCGGGGACAGGGAGGGAGGCTACACCTTC,CASSPGDREGGYTF
TRBD1,-,TRBV5-4,TRBJ1-1,TGTGCCAGCAGCGTGACAGGGGAGAGCACTGAAGCTTTCTTT,CASSVTGESTEAFF
-,-,TRBV5-6,TRBJ1-1,TGTGCCAGCAACCCGGTGGGGGGGGCTGGGGGCACTGAAGCTTTCTTT,CASNPVGGAGGTEAFF
-,-,TRBV15,TRBJ2-1,TGTGCCACCAGCAGAGTTAGTCAGGGGACGGATGAGCAGTTCTTC,CATSRVSQGTDEQFF
-,-,TRBV30,TRBJ1-2,TGTGCCTGGAGTTTGACAGGCTTCTATGGCTACACCTTC,CAWSLTGFYGYTF
-,-,TRBV6-5,TRBJ1-1,TGTGCCAGCAGCGGGGGGAGAACAGGAGACACTGAAGCTTTCTTT,CASSGGRTGDTEAFF
TRBD2,-,TRBV2,TRBJ2-3,TGTGCCAGCAGTGAGGCTAGCGGGGGGGAATTGATATTCACAGATACGCAGTATTTT,CASSEASGGELIFTDTQYF
TRBD1,-,TRBV2,TRBJ2-1,TGTGCCAGCAATACAGGGGGCCGGGGTGAGCAGTTCTTC,CASNTGGRGEQFF
-,-,TRBV19,TRBJ2-2,TGTGCCTCCCAGTCGAGGGACACCGGGGAGCTGTTTTTT,CASQSRDTGELFF
-,-,TRBV12-3/TRBV12-4,TRBJ1-2,TGTGCCAGCAGTTTCGGAGCTTATGGCTACACCTTC,CASSFGAYGYTF
-,-,TRBV9,TRBJ1-2,TGTGCCAGCAGCGTAGTTGGGCATAACTATGGCTACACCTTC,CASSVVGHNYGYTF
-,-,TRBV7-7,TRBJ1-3,TGTGCCAGCAGCCCCGGAGGAGGAAACACCATATATTTT,CASSPGGGNTIYF
TRBD2,-,TRBV27,TRBJ2-1,TGTGCCAGCAGGCCTGCGGGACTAGCGGGGGGGGATGAGCAGTTCTTC,CASRPAGLAGGDEQFF
-,-,TRBV30,TRBJ1-6,TGTGCCTGGAGTTTAGGACTGGCGGGATCACCCCTCCACTTT,CAWSLGLAGSPLHF
-,-,TRBV11-2,TRBJ2-3,TGTGCCAGCAGCCCACTTTGGGGAAGAGGGGGGGGCACAGATACGCAGTATTTT,CASSPLWGRGGGTDTQYF
TRBD1,-,TRBV5-1,TRBJ1-1,TGCGCCAGCAGCTTGGATGGACAGGGGGGCACTGAAGCTTTCTTT,CASSLDGQGGTEAFF
TRBD2,-,TRBV7-3,TRBJ2-3,TGTGCCAGCAGCTTAGCCAGCGGGGTAGCTACGCAGTATTTT,CASSLASGVATQYF
-,-,TRBV6-1,TRBJ2-7,TGTGCCAGCAGTGAGCCCTACGTTGAGCAGTACTTC,CASSEPYVEQYF
-,-,TRBV5-1,TRBJ1-4,TGCGCCAGCAGCTTGGCGTCAGTTGGTGAAAAACTGTTTTTT,CASSLASVGEKLFF
-,-,TRBV12-3/TRBV12-4,TRBJ1-2,TGTGCCAGCAGACTTGCGGGAGGCTACACCTTC,CASRLAGGYTF
TRBD1,-,TRBV19,TRBJ2-3,TGTGCCAGTAGTAGAGGACAGGGGTTCGGCACAGATACGCAGTATTTT,CASSRGQGFGTDTQYF
-,-,TRBV10-3,TRBJ1-1,TGTGCCATCAGTGCAGTGAACACTGAAGCTTTCTTT,CAISAVNTEAFF
-,-,TRBV28,TRBJ2-1,TGTGCCAGCAGGGGGCAGACATTCAATGAGCAGTTCTTC,CASRGQTFNEQFF
-,-,TRBV19,TRBJ1-1,TGTGCCAGTAGTTCACGCCACATTACTAGGGACACTGAAGCTTTCTTT,CASSSRHITRDTEAFF
-,once,TRBV11-3,TRBJ1-4,TGTGCCAGCAGCCCGGGGACTAATGAAAAACTGTTTTTT,CASSPGTNEKLFF
-,-,TRBV5-1,TRBJ2-6,TGCGCCAGCAGCTTGGCCACGGGGATCTGGGCCAACGTCCTGACTTTC,CASSLATGIWANVLTF
-,-,TRBV6-1,TRBJ1-2,TGTGCCAGCAGTGAAATGGGCAGGGGAGTCTATGGCTACACCTTC,CASSEMGRGVYGYTF
TRBD1,-,TRBV19,TRBJ1-6,TGTGCCAGTAGTCCCCTGGGACAGGAAAATTCACCCCTCCACTTT,CASSPLGQENSPLHF
-,-,TRBV12-3/TRBV12-4,TRBJ2-7,TGTGCCACCACCCTCGTTGGACTCCACGAGCAGTACTTC,CATTLVGLHEQYF
-,-,TRBV3-1/TRBV3-2,TRBJ2-7,TGTGCCAGCAGCCGCTCAACAGGTTACGAGCAGTACTTC,CASSRSTGYEQYF